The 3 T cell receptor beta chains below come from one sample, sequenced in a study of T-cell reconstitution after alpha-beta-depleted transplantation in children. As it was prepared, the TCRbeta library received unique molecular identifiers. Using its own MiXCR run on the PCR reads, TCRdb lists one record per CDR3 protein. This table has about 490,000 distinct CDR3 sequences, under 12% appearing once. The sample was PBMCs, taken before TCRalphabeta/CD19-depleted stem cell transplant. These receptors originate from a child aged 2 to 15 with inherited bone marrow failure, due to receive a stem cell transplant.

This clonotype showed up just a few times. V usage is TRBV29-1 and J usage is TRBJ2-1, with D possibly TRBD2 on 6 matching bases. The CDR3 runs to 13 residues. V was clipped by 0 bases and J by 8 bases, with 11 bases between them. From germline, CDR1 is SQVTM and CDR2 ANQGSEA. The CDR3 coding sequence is TGCAGCGTTGAAGATGGGGGGTTGGATGAGCAGTTCTTC. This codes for CSVEDGGLDEQFF.

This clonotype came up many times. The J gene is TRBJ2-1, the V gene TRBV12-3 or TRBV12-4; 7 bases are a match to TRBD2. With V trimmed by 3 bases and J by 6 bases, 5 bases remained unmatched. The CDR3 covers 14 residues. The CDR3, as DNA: TGTGCCAGCAGTTTCATGGGAGGGCCCAATGAGCAGTTCTTC. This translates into CASSFMGGPNEQFF.

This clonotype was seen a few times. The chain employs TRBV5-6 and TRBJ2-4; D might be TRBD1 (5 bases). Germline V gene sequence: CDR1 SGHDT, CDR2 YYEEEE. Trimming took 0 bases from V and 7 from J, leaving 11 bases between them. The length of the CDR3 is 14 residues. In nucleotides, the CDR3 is TGTGCCAGCAGCTTGGGGCAAAGGGGTAACATTCAGTACTTC. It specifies CASSLGQRGNIQYF.